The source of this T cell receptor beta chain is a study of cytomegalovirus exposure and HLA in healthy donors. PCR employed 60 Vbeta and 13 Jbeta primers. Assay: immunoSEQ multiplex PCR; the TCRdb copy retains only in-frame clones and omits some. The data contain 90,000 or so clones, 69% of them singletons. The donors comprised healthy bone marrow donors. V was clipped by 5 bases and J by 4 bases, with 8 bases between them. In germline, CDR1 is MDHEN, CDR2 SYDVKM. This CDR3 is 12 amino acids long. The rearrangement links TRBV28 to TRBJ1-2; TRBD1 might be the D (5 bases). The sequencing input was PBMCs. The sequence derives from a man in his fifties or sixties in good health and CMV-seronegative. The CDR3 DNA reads TGTGCCAGCAGTCAGGGCGCCTATGGCTACACCTTC. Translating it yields CASSQGAYGYTF.